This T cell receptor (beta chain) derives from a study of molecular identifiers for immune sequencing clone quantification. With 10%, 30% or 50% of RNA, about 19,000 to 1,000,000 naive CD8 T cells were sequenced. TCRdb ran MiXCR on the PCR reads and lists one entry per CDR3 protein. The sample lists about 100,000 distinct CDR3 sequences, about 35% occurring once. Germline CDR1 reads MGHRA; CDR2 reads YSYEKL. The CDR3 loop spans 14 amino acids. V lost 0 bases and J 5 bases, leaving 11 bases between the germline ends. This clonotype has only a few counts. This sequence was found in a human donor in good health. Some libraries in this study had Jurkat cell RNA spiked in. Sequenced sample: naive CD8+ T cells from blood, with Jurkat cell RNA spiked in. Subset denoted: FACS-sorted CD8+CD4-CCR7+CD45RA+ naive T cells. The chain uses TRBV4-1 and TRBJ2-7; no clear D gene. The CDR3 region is CASSQETQRDEQYF. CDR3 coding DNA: TGCGCCAGCAGCCAAGAGACACAGAGAGACGAGCAGTACTTC.